What follows describes a single TCR beta chain. Antigen: not known. These data belong to a study of T cell responses to AZD1222 COVID-19 vaccine. Across the whole study: Both about-4-week and about-12-week second-dose recipients were combined. Overall study findings and caveats: Vaccination with two AZD1222 doses was followed by a rise in Spike-specific TCR breadth and depth. Vaccine-associated CD4 TCRs ranged over spike, dominating at 160-218 and 743-854.

CDR1 and CDR2 (germline): MNHEY, SVGAGI. CDR3 size: 13 residues. V was trimmed by 5 bases and J by 4 bases, leaving 12 bases between them. Profiled with immunoSEQ multiplex PCR; TCRdb holds only in-frame clones, not every one. The sample includes approximately 180,000 clones, around nine tenths seen only once; the top ten take 2.6%. The specimen comprised peripheral blood, sampled on day 0 of AZD1222 vaccination. The chain joins TRBV6-5 to TRBJ2-7; unclear D gene. The TCR was taken from an adult in good health. In nucleotides, the CDR3 is TGTGCCAGCAGTCGTGGTGGGTCGTACGAGCAGTACTTC. Translating gives CASSRGGSYEQYF.